Listed below are T cell receptor beta chains from one sample, sequenced in a study of regulatory T cells in long-lasting Graves disease. TCRdb processed the multiplex PCR reads anew with MiXCR; each CDR3 protein has one entry. The data hold 300,000 to 350,000 distinct CDR3 sequences, with roughly 21% observed a single time. Sequenced here: peripheral blood mononuclear cells (PBMCs), sampled when the disease was refractory, from a patient treated with antithyroid drugs. Receptors were obtained from a female donor with Graves disease. Both conserved end residues are part of each CDR3. A D gene is named only where the DNA matches it firmly. Some rows mark clone size as missing; the rest say once, few, many or name a class of expanded clone.

v_call,cdr3_length,d_call,j_call,clone_size,cdr3_aa,cdr3_nt
TRBV20-1,18,-,TRBJ1-6,few,CSARDPRHGNSANSPLHF,TGCAGTGCTAGAGATCCCCGGCACGGGAATTCAGCGAATTCACCCCTCCACTTT
TRBV18,15,TRBD1,TRBJ1-2,few,CASSPVAGGNYGYTF,TGTGCCAGCTCACCCGTGGCAGGGGGCAACTATGGCTACACCTTC
TRBV7-9,17,TRBD2,TRBJ2-7,many,CASSLAILAGGPYEQYF,TGTGCCAGCAGCTTAGCCATTTTAGCGGGAGGGCCCTACGAGCAGTACTTC
TRBV9,14,TRBD1,TRBJ2-1,-,CASSVSPGQGEQFF,TGTGCCAGCAGCGTATCGCCGGGACAGGGTGAGCAGTTCTTC
TRBV29-1,14,TRBD1,TRBJ2-5,-,CSAKQGAMSETQHF,TGCAGCGCGAAACAGGGGGCGATGTCGGAGACCCAGCACTTC
TRBV10-3,13,TRBD1,TRBJ2-5,many,CAISQTGGETQYF,TGTGCCATCAGCCAGACAGGGGGAGAGACCCAGTACTTC
TRBV20-1,15,TRBD2,TRBJ2-3,-,CSARTSGDRTDTQYF,TGCAGTGCTAGGACTAGCGGGGACCGCACAGATACGCAGTATTTT
TRBV7-8,14,TRBD1,TRBJ2-5,once,CASSLEGTGETQYF,TGTGCCAGCAGCTTGGAAGGGACAGGCGAGACCCAGTACTTC
TRBV28,14,TRBD1,TRBJ2-1,-,CASTDRGVYNEQFF,TGTGCCAGCACCGACAGGGGGGTCTACAATGAGCAGTTCTTC
TRBV5-5,15,-,TRBJ1-5,many,CASSLYIRVDQPQHF,TGTGCCAGCAGCTTGTACATCAGGGTTGATCAGCCCCAGCATTTT
TRBV28,15,TRBD1,TRBJ2-7,many,CASSADRERPYEQYF,TGTGCCAGCAGTGCGGACAGGGAACGACCCTACGAGCAGTACTTC
TRBV7-3,12,TRBD1,TRBJ2-1,-,CASGQGDNGQFF,TGTGCCAGCGGACAGGGAGACAATGGGCAGTTCTTC
TRBV7-2,15,-,TRBJ1-2,-,CASSLSGSANYGYTF,TGTGCCAGCAGCTTATCCGGCTCCGCGAATTATGGCTACACCTTC
TRBV18,15,TRBD1,TRBJ2-5,many,CASSLGQGLPETQYF,TGTGCCAGCTCACTTGGACAGGGTTTACCAGAGACCCAGTACTTC
TRBV30,13,-,TRBJ1-2,many,CAWSSEANYGYTF,TGTGCCTGGAGCTCAGAGGCTAACTATGGCTACACCTTC
TRBV15,15,-,TRBJ1-5,-,CATRSPASSNQPQHF,TGTGCCACCAGATCCCCAGCCTCTAGCAATCAGCCCCAGCATTTT
TRBV29-1,12,-,TRBJ1-1,few,CSGRPGDTEAFF,TGCAGCGGCCGGCCAGGAGACACTGAAGCTTTCTTT
TRBV3-1,13,-,TRBJ1-2,many,CASSTRHEPGYTF,TGTGCCAGCAGCACCCGACACGAACCTGGCTACACCTTC
TRBV12-3/TRBV12-4,14,-,TRBJ1-6,many,CASSLGRSYSPLHF,TGTGCCAGCAGTTTAGGGAGGTCCTACTCACCCCTCCACTTT
TRBV11-2,17,-,TRBJ2-7,many,CASSLNDWAVSSYEQYF,TGTGCCAGCAGCTTAAACGATTGGGCGGTGAGCTCCTACGAGCAGTACTTC
TRBV20-1,15,-,TRBJ1-1,-,CSASGPRRTNTEAFF,TGCAGTGCTAGTGGTCCGAGACGGACGAACACTGAAGCTTTCTTT
TRBV10-3,14,TRBD1,TRBJ1-1,-,CAISGQGASTEAFF,TGTGCCATCAGTGGACAGGGGGCCAGCACTGAAGCTTTCTTT
TRBV20-1,12,-,TRBJ1-2,few,CSAREQGYGYTF,TGCAGTGCTAGGGAACAGGGCTATGGCTACACCTTC
TRBV6-2/TRBV6-3,17,TRBD2,TRBJ2-7,many,CASSYGGSAGSSYEQYF,TGTGCCAGCAGTTACGGTGGTTCAGCGGGAAGCTCCTACGAGCAGTACTTC
TRBV4-1,15,-,TRBJ1-6,-,CASSQDWQNNSPLHF,TGCGCCAGCAGCCAAGATTGGCAGAATAATTCACCCCTCCACTTT
TRBV5-4,15,TRBD1,TRBJ2-5,-,CASSSGTGGFETQYF,TGTGCCAGCAGCTCCGGGACAGGGGGGTTCGAGACCCAGTACTTC
TRBV20-1,14,-,TRBJ1-1,many,CSASRQPEATEAFF,TGCAGTGCTAGCAGACAGCCTGAGGCCACTGAAGCTTTCTTT
TRBV6-2/TRBV6-3,14,TRBD2,TRBJ2-7,many,CASSSASGRQEQYF,TGTGCCAGCAGTTCCGCTAGCGGGAGACAGGAGCAGTACTTC
TRBV30,13,-,TRBJ1-5,-,CAWSRQNNQPQHF,TGTGCCTGGAGTAGACAGAACAATCAGCCCCAGCATTTT
TRBV27,14,TRBD2,TRBJ2-4,-,CASSLAGGVNIQYF,TGTGCCAGCAGTTTGGCTGGGGGGGTCAACATTCAGTACTTC
TRBV5-5,15,-,TRBJ1-2,-,CASSLDPGATDGYTF,TGTGCCAGCAGCTTGGATCCGGGGGCGACGGATGGCTACACCTTC
TRBV3-1,16,-,TRBJ1-4,many,CASSQASGGSGEKLFF,TGTGCCAGCAGCCAAGCCTCAGGAGGGAGCGGTGAAAAACTGTTTTTT
TRBV9,13,TRBD1,TRBJ1-2,many,CASSVGDRAGYTF,TGTGCCAGCAGCGTAGGGGACAGGGCTGGCTACACCTTC
TRBV6-1,14,-,TRBJ2-7,few,CASTQGGGDYEQYF,TGTGCCAGCACCCAAGGAGGAGGGGATTACGAGCAGTACTTC
TRBV28,15,-,TRBJ2-7,many,CASSSTGELSYEQYF,TGTGCCAGCAGTTCAACGGGAGAACTCTCCTACGAGCAGTACTTC
TRBV11-2,12,-,TRBJ1-1,-,CASSKQGAEAFF,TGTGCCAGCAGCAAACAGGGTGCTGAAGCTTTCTTT
TRBV4-2,15,-,TRBJ1-6,-,CASSQDGPPKAPLHF,TGTGCCAGCAGCCAAGACGGACCCCCCAAGGCACCCCTCCACTTT
TRBV27,15,TRBD1,TRBJ1-1,few,CASSSWDSKDTEAFF,TGTGCCAGCAGTTCGTGGGACAGCAAAGACACTGAAGCTTTCTTT
TRBV29-1,12,TRBD1,TRBJ1-2,many,CSATGAAYGYTF,TGCAGCGCGACAGGGGCGGCCTATGGCTACACCTTC